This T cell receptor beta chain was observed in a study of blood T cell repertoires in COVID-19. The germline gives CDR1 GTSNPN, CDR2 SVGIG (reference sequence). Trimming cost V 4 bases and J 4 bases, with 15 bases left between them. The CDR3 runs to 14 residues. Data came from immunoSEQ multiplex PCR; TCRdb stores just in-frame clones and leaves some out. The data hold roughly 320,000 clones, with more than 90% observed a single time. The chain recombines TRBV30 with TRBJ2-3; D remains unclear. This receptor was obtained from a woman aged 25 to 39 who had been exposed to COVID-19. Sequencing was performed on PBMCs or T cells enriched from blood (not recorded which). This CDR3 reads CAWTDLYAADTQYF. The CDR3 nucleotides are TGTGCCTGGACCGATCTCTACGCCGCAGATACGCAGTATTTT.